The clone carrying this TCR beta chain was seen more than once but under ten times. The antigen is unknown. Germline CDR1 reads MNHEY; CDR2 reads SVGAGI. The CDR3 sequence is 14 residues long. V was clipped by 2 bases and J by 6 bases, with 11 bases between them. Primers for the PCR totalled 60 Vbeta and 13 Jbeta. The protocol was immunoSEQ multiplex PCR, while the TCRdb copy is restricted to in-frame clones and leaves out a portion. The top ten hold 0.5% to 0.85% of the sample, which has about 150,000 clones, around 79% seen once. The record originates from a study of cytomegalovirus exposure and HLA in healthy donors. Findings and caveats of the study: In a later analysis, TCR beta V- and J-gene trimming was associated with a missense DCLRE1C variant.

V usage is TRBV6-5 and J usage is TRBJ2-1; a weak D match, TRBD2 (5 bases). This TCR was sampled from a male donor in good health and CMV-seronegative. Sequenced material: PBMCs. CDR3 nucleotides: TGTGCCAGCAGTTACGGGTCTAGCAGCAATGAGCAGTTCTTC. Its translation is CASSYGSSSNEQFF.